This T cell receptor (beta chain) was found in a study of human T cells and chemical hapten exposure. TCRdb re-called the RACE reads with MiXCR, one entry per CDR3 protein. The repertoire consists of tens of thousands of distinct CDR3 sequences, with 9% to 9.5% occurring once and the leading ten covering 13%. Trimming pared 9 bases from V and 2 bases from J, leaving 20 bases between. The CDR3 contains 15 residues. The V gene's germline CDR1 is MRHNA and CDR2 SNTAGT. Time point described: patch test 1, 2 weeks after DPC sensitization. As to treatment: therapeutic diphenylcyclopropenone sensitization with weekly scalp DPC.

This TCR was recovered from a woman between 40 and 55 years old with alopecia areata. Some clones in this sample may be carry-over from other donors' samples. V usage is TRBV6-4 and J usage is TRBJ2-7, with D maybe TRBD1 (6 bases). The source was whole blood, collected in connection with sensitization to the hapten diphenylcyclopropenone (DPC). The CDR3 region is CARVQGGHWTYEQYF. The CDR3 coding sequence is TGTGCCAGGGTGCAAGGGGGTCACTGGACCTACGAGCAGTACTTC.